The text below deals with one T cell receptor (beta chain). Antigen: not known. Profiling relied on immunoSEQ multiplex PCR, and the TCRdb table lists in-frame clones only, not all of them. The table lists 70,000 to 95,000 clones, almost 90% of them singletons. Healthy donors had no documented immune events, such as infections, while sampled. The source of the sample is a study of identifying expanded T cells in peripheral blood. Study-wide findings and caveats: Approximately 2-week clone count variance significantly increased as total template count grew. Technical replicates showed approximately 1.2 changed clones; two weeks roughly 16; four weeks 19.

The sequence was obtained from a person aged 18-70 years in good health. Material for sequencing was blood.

Here the CDR3 DNA reads TGTGCCAGCAGCTTCGGCGGGACTGGAAACACCATATATTTT. Protein product: CASSFGGTGNTIYF. This chain connects TRBV5-6 to TRBJ1-3; D gene uncertain. Between the trimmed V and J ends, which lost 2 bases and 2 bases, there was a span of 8 bases. This CDR3 contains 14 residues. Germline-derived CDR1 and CDR2 are SGHDT and YYEEEE.